The 22 T cell receptor beta chains reported below all come from one sample, sequenced in a study of beta chain features in type 1 diabetes. Of the isolated RNA, all was reverse transcribed, and so the sequenced material was expressed TCRB transcripts. The data were produced by immunoSEQ multiplex PCR, yet TCRdb's version contains in-frame clones alone and is incomplete. The sample lists approximately 140,000 clones, approximately 9.8% occurring once. The source material was central memory CD4+ T cells from blood. These receptors all come from a woman aged 40 to 50 in good health.

The V gene is TRBV19, the J gene TRBJ1-2; tentatively, D is TRBD1 (5 bases). V gave up 5 bases and J gave up 0 bases, with 16 bases separating them. There are 16 residues in the CDR3. Germline V gives CDR1 LNHDA, CDR2 SQIVND (reference sequence). CDR3 residues: CASSAWGGKSNYGYTF. The DNA for the CDR3 is TGTGCCAGTAGTGCTTGGGGCGGAAAATCTAACTATGGCTACACCTTC.

V and J are TRBV19 and TRBJ1-2; D may be TRBD1 (6 bases). CDR1 and CDR2 from the germline V gene are LNHDA and SQIVND (reference sequence). V was trimmed by 6 bases and J by 0 bases, leaving 11 bases between them. This CDR3 has 14 amino acids. The CDR3 sequence is CASSRQVSNYGYTF. DNA for the CDR3: TGTGCCAGTAGCCGACAGGTTTCTAACTATGGCTACACCTTC.

The chain uses TRBV5-1 and TRBJ2-7, with D possibly matching TRBD2 (6 bases). The CDR3 runs 15 residues. Trimming pared 0 bases from V and 3 bases from J, leaving 13 bases between. The germline V gene has CDR1 SGHRS and CDR2 YFSETQ. CDR3 nucleotides: TGCGCCAGCAGCTTGGATGTTCCGGGGGACTACGAGCAGTACTTC. Amino acids: CASSLDVPGDYEQYF.

This chain joins TRBV5-1 and TRBJ2-1, with D tentatively TRBD1 (5 bases). Per germline, CDR1 SGHRS and CDR2 YFSETQ. Trimming left V 0 bases short and J 6 bases short, with 16 bases between. The CDR3 has 16 residues. Written as DNA, the CDR3 is TGCGCCAGCAGCTTGGCCCTGGACACCTCTTCCAATGAGCAGTTCTTC. Its translation is CASSLALDTSSNEQFF.

The chain couples TRBV19 to TRBJ1-5; 8 bases match TRBD1. CDR3 length equals 15 residues. The junction had 7 bases not matched to a gene; V was cut back by 5 bases and J by 4 bases. The germline V gene has CDR1 LNHDA and CDR2 SQIVND (reference sequence). The CDR3 sequence is CASSVDRARNQPQHF. The CDR3 DNA is TGTGCCAGTAGTGTGGACAGGGCGAGGAATCAGCCCCAGCATTTT.

This clone has ten or more counts. J is TRBJ1-2 and V is TRBV7-9; the match to TRBD1 covers 10 bases. The V gene's germline CDR1 is SEHNR and CDR2 FQNEAQ (reference sequence). The CDR3 sequence is 15 residues long. The trim removed 7 bases at V and 2 bases at J, leaving 7 bases unmatched. In DNA, the CDR3 is TGTGCCAGCAACCTCGTGGGACAGGGGAACTATGGCTACACCTTC. Protein product: CASNLVGQGNYGYTF. Full variable domain (rest looked up from reference TRBV7-9 and TRBJ1-2): DTGVSQNPRHKITKRGQNVTFRCDPISEHNRLYWYRQTLGQGPEFLTYFQNEAQLEKSRLLSDRFSAERPKGSFSTLEIQRTEQGDSAMYLCASNLVGQGNYGYTFGSGTRLTVV.

V and J are TRBV7-2 and TRBJ1-1, with 7 bases identical to TRBD1. V lost 5 bases, J lost 2 bases, and 5 bases stayed unmatched. The germline V gene encodes CDR1 SGHTA and CDR2 FQGNSA. The CDR3 totals 14 residues. The CDR3 spells CASSLDRANTEAFF. DNA for the CDR3: TGTGCCAGCAGCCTCGACAGGGCCAACACTGAAGCTTTCTTT.

In DNA, the CDR3 is TGTGCCAGTACGATTGAGGGGGCGAGCAATCAGCCCCAGCATTTT. Encoded protein: CASTIEGASNQPQHF. The rearrangement uses TRBV19 and TRBJ1-5; 7 bases fit TRBD1. CDR3 size: 15 residues. Germline CDR1 and CDR2: LNHDA and SQIVND (reference sequence). The V segment lost 7 bases and the J segment 1 base; nucleotides outside the gene matches: 7.

This clone was observed a few times. The chain links TRBV5-4 to TRBJ1-4; 7 positions agree with TRBD1. Germline lookup yields CDR1 SGHNT and CDR2 YYREEE (reference sequence). Trimming removed 4 bases from V and 7 bases from J; junction bases left unmatched: 7. The CDR3 covers 14 residues. CDR3 protein: CASSEIGTAEKLFF. The DNA of the CDR3 is TGTGCCAGCAGCGAAATTGGGACAGCTGAAAAACTGTTTTTT.

Many counts were recorded for this clone. The gene calls are TRBV7-2 and TRBJ2-1; the match to TRBD2 covers 9 bases. Germline-derived CDR1 and CDR2 are SGHTA and FQGNSA. The CDR3 has 15 amino acids. V shed 5 bases and J 8 bases; nucleotides not matched to a gene: 10. CDR3 coding DNA: TGTGCCAGCAGCCCGCCGGGACTAGCCACCCATGAGCAGTTCTTC. Translation gives CASSPPGLATHEQFF.

The V call is TRBV18, the J call TRBJ1-6; no firm D call. Trimming stripped 3 bases from V and 7 bases from J, with 16 bases between. The CDR3 has 16 residues. Germline values: CDR1 KGHSH, CDR2 LQKENI. The CDR3: CASSPGWRSGNSPLHF. In nucleotides, the CDR3 is TGTGCCAGCTCACCTGGGTGGAGATCGGGGAATTCACCCCTCCACTTT. The full variable domain, rest sourced from reference TRBV18 and TRBJ1-6, is NAGVMQNPRHLVRRRGQEARLRCSPMKGHSHVYWYRQLPEEGLKFMVYLQKENIIDESGMPKERFSAEFPKEGPSILRIQQVVRGDSAAYFCASSPGWRSGNSPLHFGNGTRLTVT.

This clone came up a few times. The CDR3 region has the DNA TGCGCCAGCAGCCTTTACAGGGGGCTTGAGAACGAGCAGTACTTC. This sequence encodes CASSLYRGLENEQYF. The chain couples TRBV4-3 to TRBJ2-7; TRBD1 matches 9 bases. CDR1 LGHNA and CDR2 YSLEER come from the germline V gene. With 4 bases clipped from V and 5 bases from J, the junction kept 9 bases outside the gene matches. The CDR3 is 15 residues long.

The chain is built from TRBV18 and TRBJ1-6, with TRBD1 matching 7 bases. Germline V gene sequence: CDR1 KGHSH, CDR2 LQKENI. The CDR3 totals 16 residues. The J segment lost 8 bases and the V segment lost 2 bases, leaving 9 bases of the junction unmatched. The CDR3 sequence is CASSPRGPTPDSPLHF. The CDR3 DNA follows: TGTGCCAGCTCACCAAGGGGGCCAACCCCCGATTCACCCCTCCACTTT.

There are many counts of this clone. The genes are TRBV10-3 and TRBJ1-6, with TRBD1 as a possible D gene (6 bases). V shed 6 bases and J shed 7 bases, with 13 bases lying between them. Germline loops: CDR1 ENHRY, CDR2 SYGVKD. This CDR3 comprises 14 residues. The CDR3 DNA sequence: TGTGCCATCAGCGTCCAGGGGAACAATTCACCCCTCCACTTT. Translation: CAISVQGNNSPLHF.

V is TRBV11-2 and J is TRBJ2-5; D might be TRBD1 (6 bases). This CDR3 is 13 amino acids long. Looked up from germline, CDR1 is SGHAT and CDR2 is FQNNGV. V gave up 4 bases and J gave up 2 bases, with 8 bases separating them. The CDR3 protein is CASSYGQQETQYF. The CDR3 nucleotides read TGTGCCAGCAGCTACGGACAGCAAGAGACCCAGTACTTC.

The rearrangement uses TRBV2 and TRBJ2-3; the D is unclear. Per germline, CDR1 SNHLY and CDR2 FYNNEI. V gave up 11 bases and J gave up 4 bases, with 19 bases separating them. The CDR3 runs 14 residues. Here the CDR3 reads CACHLQPRADTQYF. The CDR3 DNA reads as TGTGCCTGCCACCTCCAACCCCGGGCAGATACGCAGTATTTT.

The chain couples TRBV18 to TRBJ2-5; TRBD1 matches 10 bases. With V trimmed by 4 bases and J by 0 bases, 23 bases remained unmatched. The germline CDR1 and CDR2 sequences are KGHSH and LQKENI. This CDR3 is built from 22 residues. CDR3 in DNA: TGTGCCAGCTCACGGAGCATACCCGGGACAGGGGCCGTTTGGGGATACCAAGAGACCCAGTACTTC. Translation: CASSRSIPGTGAVWGYQETQYF.

There are many counts of this clone. The V and J genes are TRBV29-1 and TRBJ1-1; weak D call: TRBD1 (6 bases). CDR1 SQVTM and CDR2 ANQGSEA come from the germline V gene. V was clipped by 6 bases and J by 9 bases, with 11 bases between them. This CDR3 is 10 amino acids long. The CDR3 nucleotides are TGCAGCGTCGTAGACAGGCAAGCTTTCTTT. It translates to CSVVDRQAFF.

On this clone: Within the sample, other DNA sequences also encode this same CDR3. V gene TRBV4-1 combines with J gene TRBJ2-3, with TRBD2 matching 9 bases. With V trimmed by 6 bases and J by 1 base, 8 bases remained unmatched. Germline CDR1 is MGHRA and CDR2 is YSYEKL. There are 16 residues in the CDR3. As DNA, the CDR3 is TGCGCCAGCAGACAAAACCCTAGCGGGGGCACAGATACGCAGTATTTT. Its translation is CASRQNPSGGTDTQYF.

The chain uses TRBV7-2 and TRBJ2-2, with no clear D. The CDR3 is 13 amino acids. Germline V gene lookup returns CDR1 SGHTA and CDR2 FQGNSA. Trimming took 1 base from V and 6 from J, leaving 6 bases between them. The chain's CDR3 is CASSLVGPGELFF. The DNA of the CDR3 is TGTGCCAGCAGCTTAGTGGGCCCCGGGGAGCTGTTTTTT.

This clone has a handful of counts. The CDR3 bases are TGCGCCAGCAGTCCATCACCGGGGGGGGTCCAAGAGACCCAGTACTTC. Protein: CASSPSPGGVQETQYF. This sequence joins TRBV5-1 and TRBJ2-5; 8 bases match TRBD2. The germline V gene has CDR1 SGHRS and CDR2 YFSETQ. J was trimmed by 1 base and V by 5 bases; bases with no gene match: 10. This CDR3 contains 16 residues.

This rearrangement joins TRBV6-5 to TRBJ2-7; D unclear. Trimming took 7 bases from V and 4 from J, leaving 8 bases between them. This CDR3 is 11 amino acids long. Germline V lookup: CDR1 MNHEY, CDR2 SVGAGI. The CDR3 nucleotides read TGTGCCAGCACCAACGGGTACGAGCAGTACTTC. Its translation is CASTNGYEQYF.